The rows below give T cell receptor beta chains drawn from one sample of a study of monozygotic twins with inflammatory bowel disease. TCRdb reprocessed the 5' RACE reads, with one entry per CDR3 protein and no DNA. This specimen shows 210,000 or so distinct CDR3 sequences; the ten leading clones hold 6% to 9%. The sample comprised blood. The receptors were gathered from a human donor with ulcerative colitis or Crohn's disease, or a healthy co-twin of an affected twin (not recorded which). Each CDR3 is given with its conserved first and last residue.

CDR3	V	J
CASSVGLGQANEKLFF	TRBV9	TRBJ1-4
CASSLQGHAFF	TRBV12-3/TRBV12-4	TRBJ1-1
CASSPPGTGHGYTF	TRBV7-8	TRBJ1-2
CASSSPGQGNNQPQHF	TRBV6-5	TRBJ1-5
CASSHRSGQADYDEQFF	TRBV5-6	TRBJ2-1
CASSRGLDRQFF	TRBV19	TRBJ2-1
CASSFGQGDEQFF	TRBV7-9	TRBJ2-1
CAISPTSGIYEQYF	TRBV10-3	TRBJ2-7
CSATGQGDSGYTF	TRBV20-1	TRBJ1-2
CASSLVRGNEQFF	TRBV7-2	TRBJ2-1
CASSLLSGGGDTQYF	TRBV11-3	TRBJ2-3
CVTGTSGSLYEQFF	TRBV24-1	TRBJ2-1
CASSSPGLRANVLTF	TRBV9	TRBJ2-6
CAIEIPGRVSYNEQFF	TRBV15	TRBJ2-1
CASSKEGGGNQPQHF	TRBV4-3	TRBJ1-5
CSTSRTSARSTDTQYF	TRBV6-1	TRBJ2-3
CASSLDTRYGYTF	TRBV11-2	TRBJ1-2
CASSFSEAQYF	TRBV7-9	TRBJ2-3
CATSWWGAEAFF	TRBV19	TRBJ1-1
CASSPSTSGAYYEQYF	TRBV5-1	TRBJ2-7
CASSLGAGGSSDAYGYTF	TRBV5-1	TRBJ1-2
CASSFTDLDNEQFF	TRBV12-3/TRBV12-4	TRBJ2-1
CASSNLDRPSSGANVLTF	TRBV11-2	TRBJ2-6
CASTQRALAGGRSYNEQFF	TRBV6-2/TRBV6-3	TRBJ2-1
CAINRGLNTEAFF	TRBV10-3	TRBJ1-1
CASSSYRGQGIREGRNQPQHF	TRBV19	TRBJ1-5
CASSVEDGSYEQYF	TRBV9	TRBJ2-7
CASSEFSNQPQHF	TRBV25-1	TRBJ1-5
CASSLDRSEYGYIF	TRBV12-3/TRBV12-4	TRBJ1-2
CSAEQSNTEAFF	TRBV20-1	TRBJ1-1
CASSSVGLGNEKLFF	TRBV5-5	TRBJ1-4
CASSWPTGGGGSTEAFF	TRBV5-4	TRBJ1-1
CSATGTYDTQYF	TRBV20-1	TRBJ2-3
CASRRKANTGELFF	TRBV6-1	TRBJ2-2
CASRRGLADSYEQYF	TRBV27	TRBJ2-7
CAWSEGNIQYF	TRBV30	TRBJ2-4
CASGSRSSGNTIYF	TRBV2	TRBJ1-3
CASSLRTSGAGETQYF	TRBV3-1	TRBJ2-5
CASSSRGTLEAFF	TRBV4-1	TRBJ1-1
CASSPVAYNEQFF	TRBV6-2/TRBV6-3	TRBJ2-1
CASSRRDGELFF	TRBV6-5	TRBJ2-2
CSVDQGANTEAFF	TRBV29-1	TRBJ1-1
CASSSSRLNTEAFF	TRBV28	TRBJ1-1
CASSLAEAGPQHF	TRBV7-9	TRBJ1-5
CARTISRDMVPLHF	TRBV5-3	TRBJ1-6
CSVSGANYGYTF	TRBV29-1	TRBJ1-2
CASSQDGVDEQYF	TRBV4-3	TRBJ2-7
CASSLGGTDTQYF	TRBV5-1	TRBJ2-3
CASSASGYTGQPQHF	TRBV6-1	TRBJ1-5
CSVTGIHYGYTF	TRBV29-1	TRBJ1-2